This TCR beta chain was profiled in a study of CD8+ T cells in alopecia areata. The overall study: Female C3H/HeJ mice aged roughly 7-11 weeks received skin from roughly 6-13-month-old C3H/HeJ donors with spontaneous alopecia.

Markers including CD4, CD8alpha, NKG2D and NKG2ACE guided sorting of pooled cutaneous lymph node cells. This clone was picked up many times. Its antigen remains unknown. These gene names are mouse names. Read sequence stops 4 residues before the CDR3 end, and the germline J gene provides the missing end. The study's findings and limits: Possibly as an HLA-related effect, TCR sharing across patients appeared less clear than in mice. Sequenced scalp T cells also include alphabeta T cells resident in normal skin.

Germline V gene sequence: CDR1 NSQYPW, CDR2 LRSPGD (reference sequence). V was trimmed by 4 bases and J by 1 base, leaving 7 bases between them. The CDR3 spans 13 residues. Reverse transcription of extracted RNA yielded cDNA, which provided the sequencing template. TCRdb's table, derived via immunoSEQ multiplex PCR, lists solely in-frame clones and lacks some. The sample was found to contain fewer than 7,500 clones, and every one recurs. This chain links TRBV1 with TRBJ1-1, with TRBD1 as a possible D gene (5 bases). Sequenced sample: CD8+ T cells sorted from a lymph node. This TCR derives from a C3H/HeJ mouse with alopecia areata. The strain is characterized by the MHC haplotype H2-k. CDR3 in amino acids: CTCSGTKNTEVFF. The sequenced part of the CDR3 DNA is TGCACCTGCAGTGGGACAAAAAACACA.